Presented here are 32 T cell receptor beta chains from one specimen sequenced in a study of blood T cell repertoires in COVID-19. Here immunoSEQ multiplex PCR was the method, and the copy in TCRdb shows in-frame clones only, minus some. The sample has 350,000 to 550,000 clones, roughly 85% seen once. Sequencing was carried out using PBMCs or T cells enriched from blood (not recorded which). Every receptor here comes from a woman aged 18-29 years with acute COVID-19.

The V and J genes are TRBV9 and TRBJ2-5; D is perhaps TRBD1 (5 bases). The CDR3 contains 14 residues. V was clipped by 2 bases and J by 2 bases, with 10 bases between them. Germline values: CDR1 SGDLS, CDR2 YYNGEE. CDR3 sequence reads: CASSVIGQQETQYF. The CDR3 DNA sequence: TGTGCCAGCAGCGTGATCGGACAACAAGAGACCCAGTACTTC.

This clone was seen just once. The chain employs TRBV7-9 and TRBJ1-2; TRBD1 aligns across 9 bases. CDR1 SEHNR and CDR2 FQNEAQ come from the germline V gene (reference sequence). The CDR3 runs to 13 residues. V lost 4 bases to trimming and J lost 7 bases; unmatched junction nucleotides: 4. The CDR3 is CASSSGTGLGYTF. The CDR3 bases are TGTGCCAGCAGCTCCGGGACAGGGCTTGGCTACACCTTC. Full variable domain (outside the CDR3, taken from reference TRBV7-9 and TRBJ1-2): DTGVSQNPRHKITKRGQNVTFRCDPISEHNRLYWYRQTLGQGPEFLTYFQNEAQLEKSRLLSDRFSAERPKGSFSTLEIQRTEQGDSAMYLCASSSGTGLGYTFGSGTRLTVV.

The rearrangement joins TRBV19 to TRBJ2-2; 12 positions agree with TRBD1. The ends lost 6 bases at V and 5 bases at J; junction bases unmatched: 7. Germline lookup yields CDR1 LNHDA and CDR2 SQIVND (reference sequence). This CDR3 is built from 16 residues. In DNA, the CDR3 is TGTGCCAGTAGGTCGGGACAGGGGGCGCATACCGGGGAGCTGTTTTTT. Translation gives CASRSGQGAHTGELFF.

V usage is TRBV3-1 (or the pseudogene TRBV3-2) and J usage is TRBJ2-7, with D possibly matching TRBD1 (5 bases). Germline loops: CDR1 LGHDT, CDR2 YNNKEL (reference sequence). This CDR3 spans 16 amino acids. Trimming pared 0 bases from V and 2 bases from J, leaving 14 bases between. CDR3 coding DNA: TGTGCCAGCAGCCAAGAGAATTTGGACACAACCTACGAGCAGTACTTC. Translated: CASSQENLDTTYEQYF.

The CDR3 sequence: CASGSGGGDLYGYTF. The DNA of the CDR3 is TGTGCCAGCGGATCTGGGGGAGGGGATCTCTATGGCTACACCTTC. This chain joins TRBV6-5 and TRBJ1-2; D possibly corresponds to TRBD1 (5 bases). Trimming took 8 bases from V and 4 from J, leaving 20 bases between them. The length of the CDR3 is 15 residues. The germline V gene has CDR1 MNHEY and CDR2 SVGAGI.

V gene TRBV5-1 combines with J gene TRBJ2-7; tentatively, D is TRBD2 (7 bases). The CDR3 runs 15 residues. The V end was cut by 2 bases, the J end by 2 bases, with 14 bases between. Germline V gene data show CDR1 as SGHRS and CDR2 as YFSETQ. The CDR3 nucleotides are TGCGCCAGCAGCTTCAAGGGGGGGGAAACCTACGAGCAGTACTTC. Protein sequence: CASSFKGGETYEQYF.

This chain connects TRBV19 to TRBJ2-7; 7 positions agree with TRBD1. With 4 bases clipped from V and 6 bases from J, the junction kept 6 bases outside the gene matches. The CDR3 extends over 13 amino acids. CDR1 and CDR2 (germline): LNHDA, SQIVND (reference sequence). The CDR3 sequence is CASSRNWDSEQYF. The CDR3 region has the DNA TGTGCCAGTAGTAGAAACTGGGACAGCGAGCAGTACTTC.

This clone was observed a few times. The V and J genes are TRBV18 and TRBJ2-7; 9 positions agree with TRBD1. The CDR3 covers 14 residues. Trimming took 1 base from V and 4 from J; bases not matched to a gene: 2. Germline assignment: CDR1 KGHSH and CDR2 LQKENI. The CDR3 region has the DNA TGTGCCAGCTCACCACGGACAGGGGTTTACGAGCAGTACTTC. Translation gives CASSPRTGVYEQYF.

This chain links TRBV5-1 with TRBJ2-7; D is uncertain. Trimming stripped 5 bases from V and 7 bases from J, with 16 bases between. CDR3 length: 13 amino acids. The germline V gene encodes CDR1 SGHRS and CDR2 YFSETQ. The CDR3 DNA reads TGCGCCAGCAGGGAACAGTTTTTAGGTGAGCAGTACTTC. Amino acid sequence: CASREQFLGEQYF. Full variable domain (rest looked up from reference TRBV5-1 and TRBJ2-7): KAGVTQTPRYLIKTRGQQVTLSCSPISGHRSVSWYQQTPGQGLQFLFEYFSETQRNKGNFPGRFSGRQFSNSRSEMNVSTLELGDSALYLCASREQFLGEQYFGPGTRLTVT.

This rearrangement joins TRBV10-2 to TRBJ1-5, with a possible D match to TRBD1 (6 bases). The germline V gene has CDR1 WSHSY and CDR2 SAAADI. The CDR3 covers 13 residues. Trimming stripped 0 bases from V and 7 bases from J, with 7 bases between. CDR3 nucleotide sequence: TGCGCCAGCAGTGAGTCGAGGGGGCAGCCCCAGCATTTT. It yields the protein CASSESRGQPQHF.

This rearrangement joins TRBV28 to TRBJ2-7; D gene unclear. CDR3 size: 11 residues. The germline V and J ends were trimmed by 6 bases and 5 bases, with 8 bases remaining between them. CDR1 MDHEN and CDR2 SYDVKM come from the germline V gene. CDR3 sequence (DNA): TGTGCCAGCAGGTCTCTCCACGAGCAGTACTTC. This gives the protein CASRSLHEQYF.

This CDR3 is CASGAWPYRDRGNSPLHF. DNA of the CDR3: TGTGCCAGCGGCGCTTGGCCGTACCGCGACAGGGGGAATTCACCCCTCCACTTT. The chain employs TRBV5-5 and TRBJ1-6; TRBD1 agrees at 9 bases. Germline V CDR1 and CDR2: SGHKS, YYEKEE (reference sequence). The CDR3 length is 18 residues. The V and J ends lost 7 bases and 7 bases, in that order; junction bases with no gene match: 18.

The chain combines TRBV15 with TRBJ1-4; TRBD1 might be the D (6 bases). The V gene's germline CDR1 is LNHNV and CDR2 YYDKDF (reference sequence). This CDR3 is built from 15 residues. Trimming stripped 3 bases from V and 6 bases from J, with 14 bases between. The CDR3 loop reads CATSRSTGRDEKLFF. DNA for the CDR3: TGTGCCACCAGCAGGAGTACAGGGAGGGATGAAAAACTGTTTTTT.

This chain connects TRBV4-1 to TRBJ2-1, with 8 bases lining up with TRBD1. Germline CDR1 reads MGHRA; CDR2 reads YSYEKL. CDR3 size: 14 residues. V lost 4 bases and J lost 7; bases outside the gene matches: 6. This CDR3 is CASSRPTGVNEQFF. CDR3 in DNA: TGCGCCAGCAGCCGACCGACAGGGGTAAATGAGCAGTTCTTC.

This clone was detected once. This chain links TRBV6-4 with TRBJ1-6, with unresolved D. The germline V and J ends were trimmed by 8 bases and 7 bases, with 12 bases remaining between them. The length of the CDR3 is 13 residues. Germline V gives CDR1 MRHNA, CDR2 SNTAGT. The CDR3 loop reads CASAPGLNSPLHF. The CDR3 DNA reads as TGTGCCAGCGCCCCGGGGTTGAATTCACCCCTCCACTTT.

This chain connects TRBV4-3 to TRBJ2-7, with 8 bases identical to TRBD2. Germline V gene lookup returns CDR1 LGHNA and CDR2 YSLEER. This CDR3 spans 16 amino acids. J gave up 4 bases and V 0 bases, and 8 bases lay outside the gene matches. The CDR3 DNA sequence: TGCGCCAGCAGCCAAGAGGTAGCGGGACGGACGTACGAGCAGTACTTC. Its translation is CASSQEVAGRTYEQYF.

The chain employs TRBV30 and TRBJ1-2; D is ambiguous. The CDR3 spans 12 residues. Germline loops: CDR1 GTSNPN, CDR2 SVGIG (reference sequence). Trimming pared 3 bases from V and 6 bases from J, leaving 11 bases between. CDR3 sequence reads: CAWSPQRDGYTF. The CDR3 bases are TGTGCCTGGAGCCCGCAGCGAGATGGCTACACCTTC.

The sample holds one count of this clone. The chain couples TRBV10-3 to TRBJ2-7; perhaps TRBD2 as D (5 bases). Germline loops: CDR1 ENHRY, CDR2 SYGVKD. CDR3 length: 14 residues. The ends were cut back, 0 bases at V and 3 bases at J, with 9 bases in the middle. CDR3 sequence: CAISESPGNYEQYF. The CDR3 coding sequence is TGTGCCATCAGTGAGTCGCCGGGGAACTACGAGCAGTACTTC.

The chain combines TRBV21-1 with TRBJ2-4; no check of the table's D call, TRBD1, against the DNA was made. TRBV21-1 is recorded as a pseudogene. This CDR3 region has 18 residues. The CDR3 loop reads CASSASEQGPLAKNIQYF. DNA of the CDR3: TGTGCCAGCAGCGCCTCGGAACAGGGACCTTTAGCCAAAAACATTCAGTACTTC.

The chain employs TRBV9 and TRBJ2-3, with TRBD2 matching over 9 bases. Germline V CDR1 and CDR2: SGDLS, YYNGEE. The V and J ends lost 0 bases and 3 bases, in that order; junction bases with no gene match: 8. The CDR3 covers 17 residues. Here the CDR3 DNA reads TGTGCCAGCAGCGTAGATCGGCGGGGGGGCGTAACAGATACGCAGTATTTT. It yields the protein CASSVDRRGGVTDTQYF.

This clone was seen a few times. V usage is TRBV19 and J usage is TRBJ2-7; possibly TRBD1 for D (6 bases). There are 12 residues in the CDR3. Trimming took off 7 bases at V and 5 bases at J, with 12 bases between the two ends. Per germline, CDR1 LNHDA and CDR2 SQIVND (reference sequence). CDR3 coding DNA: TGTGCCAGTACAGGGGCCCACCACGAGCAGTACTTC. As protein: CASTGAHHEQYF. Full variable domain (missing parts from reference TRBV19 and TRBJ2-7): DGGITQSPKYLFRKEGQNVTLSCEQNLNHDAMYWYRQDPGQGLRLIYYSQIVNDFQKGDIAEGYSVSREKKESFPLTVTSAQKNPTAFYLCASTGAHHEQYFGPGTRLTVT.

This clone appeared a single time. V gene TRBV4-2 combines with J gene TRBJ2-1; 9 nucleotides agree with TRBD2. After removal of 1 base from V and 5 bases from J, the junction contained 3 bases not matched to a gene. The CDR3 consists of 15 residues. In germline, CDR1 is LGHNA, CDR2 YNFKEQ. This CDR3 reads CASSQVLAGDNEQFF. CDR3 sequence (DNA): TGTGCCAGCAGCCAAGTATTAGCGGGGGACAATGAGCAGTTCTTC.

The V call is TRBV2, the J call TRBJ2-5; D perhaps matches TRBD2 (5 bases). Per germline, CDR1 SNHLY and CDR2 FYNNEI. V lost 2 bases, J lost 0 bases, and 13 bases lay in between. CDR3 size: 16 residues. This CDR3 reads CASSERGPSYQETQYF. In nucleotides, the CDR3 is TGTGCCAGCAGTGAAAGAGGGCCGAGTTACCAAGAGACCCAGTACTTC. Based on the CDR3 plus reference TRBV2 and TRBJ2-5, the full variable domain is EPEVTQTPSHQVTQMGQEVILRCVPISNHLYFYWYRQILGQKVEFLVSFYNNEISEKSEIFDDQFSVERPDGSNFTLKIRSTKLEDSAMYFCASSERGPSYQETQYFGPGTRLLVL.

The genes are TRBV30 and TRBJ1-2; 11 bases line up with TRBD1. Germline lookup yields CDR1 GTSNPN and CDR2 SVGIG (reference sequence). The CDR3 is made up of 13 amino acids. V shed 8 bases, J shed 4 bases, and the junction held 6 bases outside the gene matches. The DNA of the CDR3 is TGTGCCAGGCCCGGGACAGGGGGCTATGGCTACACCTTC. Its translation: CARPGTGGYGYTF.

The rearrangement links TRBV5-6 to TRBJ2-7; 7 nucleotides match TRBD1. V trimming: 0 bases; J trimming: 6 bases; junction bases outside the gene matches: 6. Germline CDR1 is SGHDT and CDR2 is YYEEEE. The CDR3 has 14 amino acids. The CDR3 sequence is CASSLVSTGSEQYF. CDR3 DNA: TGTGCCAGCAGCTTGGTCTCGACAGGGTCCGAGCAGTACTTC.

The rearrangement links TRBV7-9 to TRBJ2-7, with TRBD2 as a possible D gene (5 bases). The CDR3 is 15 amino acids. V was clipped by 2 bases and J by 3 bases, with 14 bases between them. Germline CDR1 and CDR2: SEHNR and FQNEAQ (reference sequence). CDR3 in DNA: TGTGCCAGCAGCTTAAACGCCGGGAAAGGCTACGAGCAGTACTTC. It specifies CASSLNAGKGYEQYF.

The rearrangement joins TRBV15 to TRBJ1-2, with a possible D match to TRBD1 (5 bases). The germline gives CDR1 LNHNV, CDR2 YYDKDF (reference sequence). The length of the CDR3 is 18 residues. The ends were cut back, 3 bases at V and 5 bases at J, with 25 bases in the middle. The CDR3 loop reads CATSSARTGAWTGYGYTF. CDR3 nucleotides: TGTGCCACCAGCAGCGCGCGAACAGGCGCGTGGACCGGGTATGGCTACACCTTC. The whole variable domain, remainder taken from reference TRBV15 and TRBJ1-2, is DAMVIQNPRYQVTQFGKPVTLSCSQTLNHNVMYWYQQKSSQAPKLLFHYYDKDFNNEADTPDNFQSRRPNTSFCFLDIRSPGLGDTAMYLCATSSARTGAWTGYGYTFGSGTRLTVV.

The chain carries TRBV13 and TRBJ2-2; perhaps TRBD1 as D (5 bases). V gave up 5 bases and J gave up 4 bases, with 14 bases separating them. The CDR3 sequence is 15 residues long. Germline V CDR1 and CDR2: PRHDT, FYEKMQ (reference sequence). CDR3 region: CASSPDSTSTGELFF. In DNA form, the CDR3 reads TGTGCCAGCAGCCCAGACAGCACCTCCACCGGGGAGCTGTTTTTT.

V usage is TRBV7-2 and J usage is TRBJ2-3; TRBD2 is a possible D gene (6 bases). The CDR3 loop spans 15 amino acids. Trimming shortened V by 0 bases and J by 6 bases, and 13 bases separated the two germline ends. CDR1 is SGHTA, CDR2 FQGNSA, per germline. This chain's CDR3 is CASSLAGGVLDTQYF. The CDR3 nucleotides are TGTGCCAGCAGCTTAGCAGGCGGGGTCTTGGATACGCAGTATTTT. The whole variable domain, filled in from reference TRBV7-2 and TRBJ2-3, reads GAGVSQSPSNKVTEKGKDVELRCDPISGHTALYWYRQSLGQGLEFLIYFQGNSAPDKSGLPSDRFSAERTGGSVSTLTIQRTQQEDSAVYLCASSLAGGVLDTQYFGPGTRLTVL.

This rearrangement joins TRBV10-3 to TRBJ1-5; 12 bases line up with TRBD1. Germline trimming cut 0 bases from V and 7 bases from J; bases unmatched to any gene: 4. Germline lookup yields CDR1 ENHRY and CDR2 SYGVKD. The CDR3 is made up of 16 amino acids. The CDR3 reads CAISESGTGGEQPQHF. CDR3 coding DNA: TGTGCCATCAGTGAGTCGGGGACAGGGGGCGAACAGCCCCAGCATTTT.

The chain carries TRBV27 and TRBJ1-6; D not resolved. This CDR3 region has 12 residues. Germline CDR1 reads MNHEY; CDR2 reads SMNVEV (reference sequence). Trimming cost V 7 bases and J 5 bases, with 6 bases left between them. CDR3 bases: TGTGCCAGCATGGCAAATAATTCACCCCTCCACTTT. Protein sequence: CASMANNSPLHF.

The V call is TRBV27, the J call TRBJ1-5; D is uncertain. This CDR3 has 14 amino acids. V gave up 5 bases and J gave up 0 bases, with 8 bases separating them. In germline, CDR1 is MNHEY, CDR2 SMNVEV (reference sequence). CDR3 nucleotide sequence: TGTGCCAGCAGTACCTCCGGTAGCAATCAGCCCCAGCATTTT. Amino acid sequence: CASSTSGSNQPQHF.